This T cell receptor (beta chain) was captured in a study of T cell changes during pregnancy in multiple sclerosis. With 4 bases removed from V and 6 bases from J, the gap between germline ends came to 11 bases. The CDR3 is 13 amino acids. In germline, CDR1 is LGHNA, CDR2 YNFKEQ. Sequenced by immunoSEQ multiplex PCR; TCRdb stores in-frame clones only, minus some. The profile shows tens of thousands of clones, about 91% of them singletons. The gene calls are TRBV4-2 and TRBJ2-3; no firm D call. This TCR was sampled from a female donor with multiple sclerosis, enrolled in a pregnancy study. The input for sequencing was CD4+ T cells from peripheral blood mononuclear cells, taken in the first trimester of pregnancy. The CDR3 DNA is TGTGCCAGCAGCCCAGAACTTCGGGATACGCAGTATTTT. This codes for CASSPELRDTQYF.